One and the same sample provided the 19 T cell receptor beta chains below, sequenced in a study of blood T cells in healthy people across ages. PCR was performed a second time for roughly 7 to 11 cycles using a sample-barcoded 5' primer and a J-beta primer mix. From the 5' RACE reads, TCRdb called clonotypes with MiXCR, one entry per CDR3 protein. The sample contains about 720,000 distinct CDR3 sequences, over 20% of which appear only once. The sample comprised blood. The receptors here all came from a man between 65 and 85 years old in good health.

The chain uses TRBV28 and TRBJ2-2; D remains ambiguous. Germline loops: CDR1 MDHEN, CDR2 SYDVKM. The V and J ends lost 7 bases and 4 bases respectively, with 16 bases between them. This CDR3 contains 15 residues. CDR3 region: CASTPFTSATGELFF. The DNA of the CDR3 is TGTGCCAGCACTCCCTTTACCAGTGCCACCGGGGAGCTGTTTTTT.

Concerning this clonotype: Compared with germline, one end of the junction differs, possibly owing to a read error. The chain employs TRBV12-3 or TRBV12-4 and TRBJ2-3; D unresolved. The CDR3 covers 12 residues. CDR3 amino acids: CASSFITDAQYF. CDR3 in DNA: TGTGCCAGCAGTTTTATCACAGATGCGCAGTATTTT.

This clonotype appeared a few times. The rearrangement links TRBV27 to TRBJ2-3, with unresolved D. The CDR3 consists of 15 residues. Trimming removed 0 bases from V and 1 base from J, with 8 bases in between. Looked up from germline, CDR1 is MNHEY and CDR2 is SMNVEV (reference sequence). DNA for the CDR3: TGTGCCAGCAGTTTATCCCGGGTCGGCACAGATACGCAGTATTTT. The encoded protein is CASSLSRVGTDTQYF.

This clonotype was counted only a few times. This chain joins TRBV7-8 and TRBJ2-7; 9 bases match TRBD2. The CDR3 spans 16 residues. Germline V lookup: CDR1 SGHVS, CDR2 FQNEAQ. The junction had 10 bases not matched to a gene; V was cut back by 4 bases and J by 3 bases. The chain's CDR3 is CASSSTQAGGNYEQYF. The CDR3 bases are TGTGCCAGCAGCTCGACCCAAGCGGGGGGTAACTACGAGCAGTACTTC.

This chain uses TRBV7-8 with TRBJ2-1; 8 bases are shared with TRBD1. The CDR3 runs 15 residues. After removal of 7 bases from V and 4 bases from J, the junction contained 9 bases not matched to a gene. CDR1 is SGHVS and CDR2 is FQNEAQ in the germline V gene. CDR3 sequence (DNA): TGTGCCAGCACCATGGAGGGGACAGGTTACAATGAGCAGTTCTTC. It yields the protein CASTMEGTGYNEQFF.

V is TRBV7-9 and J is TRBJ1-4; 7 bases line up with TRBD1. The CDR3 runs to 15 residues. Germline-derived CDR1 and CDR2 are SEHNR and FQNEAQ (reference sequence). Germline trimming cut 1 base from V and 7 bases from J; bases unmatched to any gene: 6. As DNA, the CDR3 is TGTGCCAGCAGCTTAGACGGGACAGAGGGTGAAAAACTGTTTTTT. It is translated as CASSLDGTEGEKLFF. The full variable domain, in which reference TRBV7-9 and TRBJ1-4 provide the parts outside the CDR3, is DTGVSQNPRHKITKRGQNVTFRCDPISEHNRLYWYRQTLGQGPEFLTYFQNEAQLEKSRLLSDRFSAERPKGSFSTLEIQRTEQGDSAMYLCASSLDGTEGEKLFFGSGTQLSVL.

V and J are TRBV29-1 and TRBJ1-5; maybe TRBD1 (6 bases). The V gene's germline CDR1 is SQVTM and CDR2 ANQGSEA. The CDR3 length is 14 residues. V gave up 4 bases and J gave up 11 bases, with 21 bases separating them. CDR3 sequence: CSVAWGGSSGAQHF. CDR3 coding DNA: TGCAGCGTTGCTTGGGGGGGCTCCTCCGGGGCCCAGCATTTT.

This clonotype was detected a few times. The V call is TRBV5-1, the J call TRBJ2-3; possibly TRBD1 for D (5 bases). V was clipped by 0 bases and J by 2 bases, with 7 bases between them. Germline values: CDR1 SGHRS, CDR2 YFSETQ. This CDR3 has 14 residues. The CDR3 nucleotides are TGCGCCAGCAGCTTGGACAGGAACACAGATACGCAGTATTTT. Amino acids: CASSLDRNTDTQYF.

The chain employs TRBV5-1 and TRBJ1-5, with D uncertain. The germline V and J ends were trimmed by 1 base and 5 bases, with 7 bases remaining between them. Germline CDR1 and CDR2: SGHRS and YFSETQ. The CDR3 loop spans 13 amino acids. CDR3 DNA: TGCGCCAGCAGCTTGACGACGGATCAGCCCCAGCATTTT. Its translation: CASSLTTDQPQHF.

The chain carries TRBV18 and TRBJ2-5; 13 bases match TRBD2. With the DNA end fitting TRBJ2-1 better, the J assignment may be wrong. Germline-derived CDR1 and CDR2 are KGHSH and LQKENI. This CDR3 has 16 residues. The chain's CDR3 is CASSIGTSGITAEQFF. DNA for the CDR3: TGTGCCAGCTCAATAGGGACTAGCGGGATCACCGCGGAGCAGTTCTTC.

This clonotype was seen just once. The CDR3 bases are TGCAGTGCTAGACCGCATCTGGGCAATCAGCCCCAGCATTTT. It specifies CSARPHLGNQPQHF. This chain joins TRBV20-1 and TRBJ1-5; D call uncertain. CDR3 size: 14 residues. Trimming cost V 2 bases and J 2 bases, with 10 bases left between them. Germline V gives CDR1 DFQATT, CDR2 SNEGSKA (reference sequence).

The gene calls are TRBV27 and TRBJ1-6; 9 bases align to TRBD1. Germline V gives CDR1 MNHEY, CDR2 SMNVEV (reference sequence). CDR3 length equals 13 residues. V was pared by 4 bases and J by 9 bases, with 1 base of the junction left unmatched. In DNA, the CDR3 is TGTGCCAGCAGTTGGGACAGGGCTTCACCCCTCCACTTT. This gives the protein CASSWDRASPLHF.

Regarding this clonotype: At one of its ends the junction is not consistent with the germline gene, which may arise from a read error. V usage is TRBV12-3 or TRBV12-4 and J usage is TRBJ2-3; D might be TRBD2 (5 bases). There are 15 residues in the CDR3. The CDR3, as DNA: TGTGCCAGCGGTTTTGCCGGGATCAGAGCAGATGCGGAGTATTTT. This encodes CASGFAGIRADAEYF.

This clonotype appeared a few times. V and J are TRBV7-2 and TRBJ1-1; D might be TRBD1 (5 bases). The CDR3 contains 14 residues. Deletions cut 11 bases from V and 1 base from J, with 17 bases between. Germline CDR1 reads SGHTA; CDR2 reads FQGNSA. The CDR3 nucleotides read TGTGCCGGGGCTTTAGGCCTTGGGAACACTGAAGCTTTCTTT. Encoded protein: CAGALGLGNTEAFF.

This clonotype has a handful of counts. This chain uses TRBV5-6 with TRBJ1-4, with unresolved D. V lost 3 bases to trimming and J lost 7 bases, with 7 bases between them. The CDR3 runs to 12 residues. Germline V gene data show CDR1 as SGHDT and CDR2 as YYEEEE. The DNA of the CDR3 is TGTGCCAGCAGCTCCTTTGGTGAAAAACTGTTTTTT. This sequence encodes CASSSFGEKLFF.

In this sample, this clonotype turned up a few times. The rearrangement links TRBV30 to TRBJ2-5; D not certain. The CDR3 spans 12 residues. Germline CDR1 GTSNPN, CDR2 SVGIG (reference sequence). The V end was cut by 3 bases, the J end by 3 bases, with 8 bases between. The CDR3 coding sequence is TGTGCCTGGAGGTCTAACGAAGAGACCCAGTACTTC. As protein: CAWRSNEETQYF.

This clonotype was seen only a few times. The CDR3 here is CASRDGTGLGGELFF. CDR3 bases: TGTGCCAGCAGGGACGGGACAGGGCTTGGAGGGGAGCTGTTTTTT. This rearrangement joins TRBV6-6 to TRBJ2-2; 9 bases are shared with TRBD1. In germline, CDR1 is MNHNY, CDR2 SVGAGI (reference sequence). The CDR3 totals 15 residues. J gave up 8 bases and V 6 bases, and 10 bases lay outside the gene matches.

This clonotype was detected a few times. This sequence joins TRBV6-5 and TRBJ2-1; TRBD2 is a possible D gene (5 bases). The J call could be wrong; TRBJ2-5 is a better fit for the DNA end. Germline lookup yields CDR1 MNHEY and CDR2 SVGAGI. The CDR3 loop spans 17 amino acids. The CDR3 sequence is CASSYGMTTGRGGTQYF. The CDR3 DNA reads TGTGCCAGCAGTTATGGGATGACAACGGGTCGGGGTGGGACCCAGTACTTC.

This clonotype was found a few times. The rearrangement joins TRBV9 to TRBJ1-2; possible D gene TRBD1, 5 bases. Germline V gives CDR1 SGDLS, CDR2 YYNGEE. The CDR3 totals 13 residues. The ends were cut back, 7 bases at V and 3 bases at J, with 13 bases in the middle. CDR3 in amino acids: CASGGSEDYGYTF. The CDR3 DNA reads as TGTGCCAGCGGGGGGAGCGAGGACTATGGCTACACCTTC.